These 26 T cell receptor beta chains came from one sample sequenced in a study of T-cell memory formation after mild COVID-19. One entry per CDR3 protein results from TCRdb running MiXCR on the 5' RACE reads. Here the sample spans 140,000 or so distinct CDR3 sequences, under 7% being singletons. Sequencing was carried out using PBMCs or a T cell subset sorted from them (not recorded which). These TCRs come from an adult woman who had mild COVID-19 (a few samples of this study predate the infection). Cell type and time point are not known.

A few counts support this clonotype. The V call is TRBV10-3, the J call TRBJ2-1; TRBD2 aligns across 12 bases. V lost 0 bases, J lost 7 bases, and 4 bases stayed unmatched. Germline CDR1 is ENHRY and CDR2 is SYGVKD. This CDR3 spans 16 amino acids. In nucleotides, the CDR3 is TGTGCCATCAGTGAGTCCGGACTAGCGGGAAAAAATGAGCAGTTCTTC. Its protein is CAISESGLAGKNEQFF.

This clonotype was observed many times. The J gene is TRBJ1-1, the V gene TRBV12-3 or TRBV12-4; D possibly corresponds to TRBD1 (5 bases). V lost 6 bases and J 6 bases, leaving 11 bases between the germline ends. CDR3 length: 12 amino acids. The CDR3, as DNA: TGTGCCAGCAGATCAGGGATTTCTGAAGCTTTCTTT. Amino acid sequence: CASRSGISEAFF.

Only a few counts were recorded for this clonotype. The rearrangement links TRBV5-1 to TRBJ1-1; TRBD1 might be the D (5 bases). The CDR3 loop spans 13 amino acids. Trimming pared 7 bases from V and 6 bases from J, leaving 16 bases between. Germline V CDR1 and CDR2: SGHRS, YFSETQ. In DNA, the CDR3 is TGCGCCAGCGGAAGGGAGAGGGGCGCTGAAGCTTTCTTT. Its protein product is CASGRERGAEAFF.

The chain has TRBV12-2 and TRBJ2-7; no DNA check was done on the table's D call, TRBD1. TRBV12-2 is an annotated pseudogene. The CDR3 is 18 residues long. The CDR3 sequence is CASRHPGQGTTYSYEQYF. The CDR3 DNA follows: TGTGCAAGTCGCCACCCGGGACAGGGTACGACATACTCCTACGAGCAGTACTTC.

This clonotype has more than one count but fewer than ten. The V and J genes are TRBV7-8 and TRBJ1-2, with TRBD1 identical over 11 bases. With 5 bases clipped from V and 2 bases from J, the junction kept 1 base outside the gene matches. This CDR3 spans 14 amino acids. Germline V gene sequence: CDR1 SGHVS, CDR2 FQNEAQ. The CDR3 spells CASSRTGGNYGYTF. CDR3 nucleotides: TGTGCCAGCAGCCGGACAGGGGGCAACTATGGCTACACCTTC.

The table lists this clonotype with a few counts. This chain connects TRBV20-1 to TRBJ1-6; D is unclear. Germline-derived CDR1 and CDR2 are DFQATT and SNEGSKA (reference sequence). Trimming removed 0 bases from V and 2 bases from J, with 14 bases in between. The CDR3 spans 17 residues. This chain's CDR3 is CSARDPSTNAYNSPLHF. CDR3 sequence (DNA): TGCAGTGCTAGAGACCCCAGCACGAACGCCTATAATTCACCCCTCCACTTT.

The chain employs TRBV20-1 and TRBJ2-7, with 7 bases aligning to TRBD2. This CDR3 has 14 residues. Germline trimming cut 5 bases from V and 5 bases from J; bases unmatched to any gene: 12. Germline V lookup: CDR1 DFQATT, CDR2 SNEGSKA (reference sequence). CDR3 in DNA: TGCAGTGCTCGAACGGCGGGAGTGGGAGACGAGCAGTACTTC. Residues: CSARTAGVGDEQYF.

The J gene is TRBJ2-5, the V gene TRBV20-1; 9 bases are shared with TRBD2. This CDR3 region has 14 residues. Losses at the gene ends were 7 bases for V and 1 base for J; bases not matched to a gene: 7. Germline assignment: CDR1 DFQATT and CDR2 SNEGSKA (reference sequence). The CDR3 sequence is CSGAASGVQETQYF. The CDR3 coding sequence is TGCAGTGGGGCGGCTAGCGGGGTCCAAGAGACCCAGTACTTC.

The rearrangement links TRBV20-1 to TRBJ1-5; 7 positions agree with TRBD1. Losses at the gene ends were 6 bases for V and 12 bases for J; bases not matched to a gene: 14. CDR1 DFQATT and CDR2 SNEGSKA come from the germline V gene (reference sequence). The CDR3 runs 13 residues. This CDR3 is CSARDSWVTNQHF. The CDR3 bases are TGCAGTGCCCGGGACAGCTGGGTCACGAACCAGCATTTT.

The J gene is TRBJ2-3, the V gene TRBV7-9, with a possible D match to TRBD1 (5 bases). Trimming shortened V by 1 base and J by 7 bases, and 21 bases separated the two germline ends. Germline CDR1 is SEHNR and CDR2 is FQNEAQ (reference sequence). The CDR3 sequence is 17 residues long. CDR3 region: CASSLELGREGTNTQYF. CDR3 sequence (DNA): TGTGCCAGCAGCTTAGAACTCGGCAGGGAAGGCACGAATACGCAGTATTTT.

This clonotype has more than one count but fewer than ten. The V gene is TRBV20-1, the J gene TRBJ1-1; the D gene is possibly TRBD1 (6 bases). The CDR3 spans 13 residues. Germline V lookup: CDR1 DFQATT, CDR2 SNEGSKA (reference sequence). Trimming pared 6 bases from V and 1 base from J, leaving 12 bases between. Here the CDR3 DNA reads TGCAGTGCCCAACGGGGGGCGAACACTGAAGCTTTCTTT. Protein product: CSAQRGANTEAFF.

This sequence joins TRBV30 and TRBJ2-3; TRBD1 matches at 10 bases. The V and J ends lost 4 bases and 2 bases, in that order; junction bases with no gene match: 12. CDR1 and CDR2 (germline): GTSNPN, SVGIG (reference sequence). This CDR3 comprises 17 residues. The CDR3 spells CAWTRGWDRGLTDTQYF. CDR3 coding DNA: TGTGCCTGGACCCGCGGGTGGGACAGGGGTCTCACAGATACGCAGTATTTT.

The CDR3: CASSFWGLPNTEAFF. DNA of the CDR3: TGTGCCAGCAGTTTTTGGGGCCTACCGAACACTGAAGCTTTCTTT. V and J are TRBV12-3 or TRBV12-4 and TRBJ1-1; D perhaps matches TRBD1 (5 bases). The CDR3 is 15 amino acids. V was pared by 3 bases and J by 1 base, with 12 bases between.

This clonotype was counted many times. The V and J genes are TRBV20-1 and TRBJ2-5, with TRBD2 identical over 16 bases. The CDR3 extends over 17 amino acids. CDR1 and CDR2 (germline): DFQATT, SNEGSKA (reference sequence). Unmatched junction bases numbered 11, after V lost 6 bases and J lost 4 bases. The CDR3 nucleotides read TGCAGTGCACCGGGACTAGCGGGAGGGCGTAGGGGAGAGACCCAGTACTTC. Residues: CSAPGLAGGRRGETQYF.

This clonotype was seen repeatedly, ten times or more. V and J are TRBV9 and TRBJ2-1; TRBD2 agrees at 7 bases. The CDR3 length is 15 residues. Germline-derived CDR1 and CDR2 are SGDLS and YYNGEE. Germline trimming cut 0 bases from V and 2 bases from J; bases unmatched to any gene: 2. This CDR3 reads CASSVGTSAYNEQFF. CDR3 coding DNA: TGTGCCAGCAGCGTAGGCACTAGCGCCTACAATGAGCAGTTCTTC. The whole variable domain, filled in from reference TRBV9 and TRBJ2-1, reads DSGVTQTPKHLITATGQRVTLRCSPRSGDLSVYWYQQSLDQGLQFLIQYYNGEERAKGNILERFSAQQFPDLHSELNLSSLELGDSALYFCASSVGTSAYNEQFFGPGTRLTVL.

This clonotype was found many times. The chain recombines TRBV20-1 with TRBJ2-7; TRBD2 might be the D (6 bases). V lost 0 bases and J lost 1, with 13 bases in between. This CDR3 comprises 15 residues. Germline CDR1 is DFQATT and CDR2 is SNEGSKA (reference sequence). The CDR3 spells CSARDLGGESYEQYF. The CDR3 DNA reads as TGCAGTGCTAGAGATCTGGGGGGAGAATCCTACGAGCAGTACTTC.

This clonotype was counted many times. The chain recombines TRBV12-3 or TRBV12-4 with TRBJ2-5, with a weak D call TRBD1 (5 bases). This CDR3 is 15 amino acids long. The V and J ends lost 0 bases and 6 bases respectively, with 14 bases between them. The CDR3 protein is CASSLAGPRSKTQYF. Here the CDR3 DNA reads TGTGCCAGCAGTTTAGCGGGGCCCCGGTCGAAGACCCAGTACTTC.

The sample holds a few counts of this clonotype. The chain couples TRBV10-3 to TRBJ2-5; TRBD1 agrees at 7 bases. Unmatched junction bases numbered 3, after V lost 6 bases and J lost 2 bases. This CDR3 spans 13 amino acids. The germline CDR1 and CDR2 sequences are ENHRY and SYGVKD. CDR3 bases: TGTGCCATCAGCGGGACAGCTCAAGAGACCCAGTACTTC. Its translation: CAISGTAQETQYF.

The chain links TRBV7-2 to TRBJ2-7; 10 nucleotides align to TRBD2. The CDR3 extends over 16 amino acids. V lost 3 bases, J lost 6 bases, and 11 bases stayed unmatched. Per germline, CDR1 SGHTA and CDR2 FQGNSA. The CDR3 coding sequence is TGTGCCAGCAGCTTGGGATGGCTAGCGGGAGTCGGCGAGCAGTACTTC. Translation: CASSLGWLAGVGEQYF.

This clonotype was detected ten times or more. This chain uses TRBV3-1 with TRBJ2-1; 11 nucleotides agree with TRBD2. The trim removed 4 bases at V and 3 bases at J, leaving 5 bases unmatched. Germline CDR1 and CDR2: LGHDT and YNNKEL (reference sequence). CDR3 length equals 16 residues. The chain's CDR3 is CASSLVLAGGYNEQFF. The CDR3, as DNA: TGTGCCAGCAGCCTGGTTCTAGCGGGAGGCTACAATGAGCAGTTCTTC.

Many counts were recorded for this clonotype. The rearrangement links TRBV18 to TRBJ1-5; D not certain. The CDR3 runs 18 residues. Trimming shortened V by 3 bases and J by 0 bases, and 18 bases separated the two germline ends. The germline gives CDR1 KGHSH, CDR2 LQKENI. The CDR3 DNA follows: TGTGCCAGCTCACCCTTCGGGATGTCCGATAATAGCAATCAGCCCCAGCATTTT. It specifies CASSPFGMSDNSNQPQHF. Full variable domain (outside the CDR3, taken from reference TRBV18 and TRBJ1-5): NAGVMQNPRHLVRRRGQEARLRCSPMKGHSHVYWYRQLPEEGLKFMVYLQKENIIDESGMPKERFSAEFPKEGPSILRIQQVVRGDSAAYFCASSPFGMSDNSNQPQHFGDGTRLSIL.

This clonotype was detected a few times. The genes are TRBV7-2 and TRBJ2-5; 7 bases are a match to TRBD1. V lost 2 bases to trimming and J lost 5 bases; unmatched junction nucleotides: 5. Per the germline V gene, CDR1 is SGHTA and CDR2 is FQGNSA. CDR3 length: 14 residues. The CDR3 nucleotides read TGTGCCAGCAGCTTAAGGGGGCGAGGGGAGACCCAGTACTTC. Its translation is CASSLRGRGETQYF.

At least ten counts were recorded for this clonotype. The V and J genes are TRBV7-9 and TRBJ1-1; D gene unclear. Germline values: CDR1 SEHNR, CDR2 FQNEAQ (reference sequence). Trimming cost V 5 bases and J 4 bases, with 8 bases left between them. The CDR3 consists of 12 residues. The CDR3 sequence: CASSNPPTEAFF. The CDR3 DNA follows: TGTGCCAGCAGCAACCCCCCCACTGAAGCTTTCTTT.

J is TRBJ2-7 and V is TRBV24-1; weak D call: TRBD1 (6 bases). Germline CDR1 and CDR2: KGHDR and SFDVKD. Deletions cut 6 bases from V and 6 bases from J, with 17 bases between. There are 14 residues in the CDR3. CDR3: CATSPSGRGGEQYF. The DNA for the CDR3 is TGTGCCACCAGTCCCTCTGGGAGAGGGGGCGAGCAGTACTTC.

This clonotype was found a few times. The chain is built from TRBV4-2 and TRBJ1-2; no reliable D call. V gave up 0 bases and J gave up 5 bases, with 13 bases separating them. This CDR3 has 15 amino acids. Per germline, CDR1 LGHNA and CDR2 YNFKEQ. Here the CDR3 reads CASSQEVRGQYGYTF. CDR3 coding DNA: TGTGCCAGCAGCCAAGAGGTACGGGGTCAGTATGGCTACACCTTC.

This clonotype was counted ten times or more. One junction end disagrees with the germline gene, perhaps due to a read error. The rearrangement joins TRBV5-1 to TRBJ1-2; D is perhaps TRBD1 (5 bases). Germline CDR1 and CDR2: SGHRS and YFSETQ. This CDR3 is 13 amino acids long. CDR3 sequence: CASSLAGNYGYTF. The CDR3 bases are TGTGCCAGCAGTTTAGCAGGGAACTATGGCTACACCTTC.